These T cell receptor beta chains were read from a single sample in a study of neurological immune-mediated disorders. A single record per CDR3 protein comes from TCRdb applying MiXCR to the 5' RACE reads. The sample has roughly 70,000 distinct CDR3 sequences, about 5.1% seen once. The sequenced sample was PBMCs. Every receptor here comes from a woman in her seventies with multiple sclerosis. CDR3s include the opening cysteine and the closing phenylalanine or tryptophan. D genes are given only for firm matches. For some rows the clone size is stated as once, few or many, or as a class when expanded; others skip it.

clone_size	j_call	d_call	v_call	cdr3_aa	cdr3_nt
.	TRBJ1-3	.	TRBV5-1	CASSRGRTADSGNTIYF	TGCGCCAGCAGCCGCGGACGGACTGCGGACTCTGGAAACACCATATATTTT
many	TRBJ2-5	.	TRBV27	CASSLVGEETETQYF	TGTGCCAGCTCCCTAGTGGGGGAGGAAACGGAGACCCAGTACTTC
many	TRBJ2-5	TRBD2	TRBV20-1	CSARDLELAESWTQYF	TGCAGTGCTAGAGATCTAGAACTAGCGGAGTCATGGACCCAGTACTTC
many	TRBJ2-7	TRBD1	TRBV15	CATSQPGQKTYEQYF	TGTGCCACCAGTCAGCCGGGACAGAAAACCTACGAGCAGTACTTC
few	TRBJ2-7	TRBD1	TRBV7-2	CASSLTGGDEQYF	TGTGCCAGCAGCTTAACAGGGGGCGACGAGCAGTACTTC
many	TRBJ2-7	TRBD2	TRBV7-2	CASSTDSGRAPSF	TGTGCCAGCAGCACAGATAGCGGGAGGGCCCCCAGCTTC
.	TRBJ2-7	TRBD2	TRBV29-1	CSVARTSDSYEQYF	TGCAGCGTTGCGAGGACTAGCGACTCCTACGAGCAGTACTTC
few	TRBJ2-1	TRBD1	TRBV27	CASSRPGQGNNEQFF	TGTGCCAGCAGTCGACCGGGACAGGGGAACAATGAGCAGTTCTTC
.	TRBJ2-7	TRBD2	TRBV20-1	CSARPGLASDEQYF	TGCAGTGCCAGGCCGGGACTAGCCTCAGACGAGCAGTACTTC
many	TRBJ2-2	TRBD2	TRBV29-1	CSVEDRGGNTGELFF	TGCAGCGTTGAAGATCGCGGGGGAAACACCGGGGAGCTGTTTTTT
many	TRBJ2-3	TRBD2	TRBV20-1	CSARQPSGVDTQYF	TGCAGTGCTAGACAGCCTAGCGGGGTGGATACGCAGTATTTT
many	TRBJ2-3	TRBD2	TRBV5-1	CASRTSGAWGDTQYF	TGCGCCTCCAGGACTAGCGGGGCATGGGGGGATACGCAGTATTTT
many	TRBJ2-3	.	TRBV12-3/TRBV12-4	CASSLVYFPGTVTDTQYF	TGTGCCAGCAGTTTAGTGTACTTCCCGGGAACCGTCACAGATACGCAGTATTTT
few	TRBJ1-6	.	TRBV4-1	CASSQEKPWGPPLHF	TGCGCCAGCAGCCAAGAGAAGCCCTGGGGCCCACCCCTCCACTTT
many	TRBJ2-7	.	TRBV5-1	CASRGPDEQYF	TGCGCCAGCAGGGGACCCGACGAGCAGTACTTC
many	TRBJ2-2	.	TRBV5-6	CASSYPNTRVTGELFF	TGTGCCAGCAGCTACCCTAACACCAGGGTGACCGGGGAGCTGTTTTTT
many	TRBJ2-4	.	TRBV12-3/TRBV12-4	CASSKGLALNIQYF	TGTGCCAGCTCTAAGGGGCTAGCGTTGAACATTCAGTACTTC
.	TRBJ2-1	TRBD2	TRBV3-1	CASSQDGLAGRNEQFF	TGTGCCAGCAGCCAAGATGGCCTAGCGGGAAGGAATGAGCAGTTCTTC
.	TRBJ2-1	TRBD1	TRBV7-2	CASSLSWDRVGYEQFF	TGTGCCAGCAGCTTATCGTGGGACAGGGTCGGGTACGAGCAGTTCTTC
many	TRBJ1-1	.	TRBV19	CASSIVPGGVGTEAFF	TGTGCCAGTAGTATAGTGCCGGGGGGGGTAGGCACTGAAGCTTTCTTT
.	TRBJ2-2	.	TRBV5-4	CASTASSAGELFF	TGTGCCAGCACCGCGTCCTCTGCCGGGGAGCTGTTTTTT
many	TRBJ2-3	TRBD1	TRBV12-3/TRBV12-4	CARFLLDRGDTQYF	TGTGCCAGGTTTTTATTGGACAGGGGGGATACGCAGTATTTT
.	TRBJ2-2	.	TRBV5-1	CASSLAGTGELFF	TGCGCCAGCAGCTTGGCGGGAACCGGGGAGCTGTTTTTT
.	TRBJ2-1	.	TRBV29-1	CSVDKGGLFNNEQFF	TGCAGCGTTGATAAGGGAGGACTATTCAACAATGAGCAGTTCTTC
.	TRBJ2-1	.	TRBV20-1	CSASGAPGGKVDEQFF	TGCAGTGCTAGTGGGGCGCCGGGCGGGAAAGTGGATGAGCAGTTCTTC
.	TRBJ2-7	TRBD2	TRBV19	CASSEPGLAGGPWEQYF	TGTGCCAGTAGTGAGCCGGGACTAGCGGGAGGGCCATGGGAGCAGTACTTC
many	TRBJ1-1	.	TRBV5-1	CASSMLGNTEAFF	TGCGCCAGCAGCATGCTGGGGAACACTGAAGCTTTCTTT
many	TRBJ1-1	.	TRBV7-9	CASSLEGKVSEAFF	TGTGCCAGCAGCTTAGAGGGTAAGGTTTCAGAAGCTTTCTTT